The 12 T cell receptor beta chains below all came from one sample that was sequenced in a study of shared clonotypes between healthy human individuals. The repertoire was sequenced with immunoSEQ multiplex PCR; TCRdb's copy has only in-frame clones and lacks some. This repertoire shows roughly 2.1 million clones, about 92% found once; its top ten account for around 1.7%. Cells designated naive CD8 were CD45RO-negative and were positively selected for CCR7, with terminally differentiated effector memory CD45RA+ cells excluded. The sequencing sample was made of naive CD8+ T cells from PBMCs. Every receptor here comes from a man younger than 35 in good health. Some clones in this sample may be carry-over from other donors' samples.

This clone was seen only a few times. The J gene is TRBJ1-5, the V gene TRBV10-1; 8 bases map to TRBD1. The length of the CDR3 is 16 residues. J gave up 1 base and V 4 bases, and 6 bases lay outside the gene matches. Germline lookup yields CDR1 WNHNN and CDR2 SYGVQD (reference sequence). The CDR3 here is CASSGDRTGSNQPQHF. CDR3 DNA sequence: TGCGCCAGCAGTGGGGATAGGACAGGGAGCAATCAGCCCCAGCATTTT.

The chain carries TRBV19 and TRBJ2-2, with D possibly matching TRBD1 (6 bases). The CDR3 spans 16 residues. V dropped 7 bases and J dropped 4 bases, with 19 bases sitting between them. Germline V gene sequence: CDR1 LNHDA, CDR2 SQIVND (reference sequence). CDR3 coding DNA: TGTGCCAGTACCCACCCCACAGGGTGGAGCACCGGGGAGCTGTTTTTT. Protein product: CASTHPTGWSTGELFF.

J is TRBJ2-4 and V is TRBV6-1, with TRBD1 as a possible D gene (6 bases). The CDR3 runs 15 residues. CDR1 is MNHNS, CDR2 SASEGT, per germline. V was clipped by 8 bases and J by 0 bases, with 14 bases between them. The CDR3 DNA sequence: TGTGCCAGCGGCCCAGGGGTCCTAGCCAAAAACATTCAGTACTTC. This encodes CASGPGVLAKNIQYF.

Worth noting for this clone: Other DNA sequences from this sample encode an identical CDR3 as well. Here the CDR3 reads CASSISGLAYEQYF. The CDR3 nucleotides read TGTGCCAGTAGTATAAGCGGGTTGGCCTACGAGCAGTACTTC. This chain uses TRBV19 with TRBJ2-7; a possible D gene is TRBD2 (6 bases). V dropped 2 bases and J dropped 2 bases, with 10 bases sitting between them. From germline, CDR1 is LNHDA and CDR2 SQIVND (reference sequence). The CDR3 loop spans 14 amino acids.

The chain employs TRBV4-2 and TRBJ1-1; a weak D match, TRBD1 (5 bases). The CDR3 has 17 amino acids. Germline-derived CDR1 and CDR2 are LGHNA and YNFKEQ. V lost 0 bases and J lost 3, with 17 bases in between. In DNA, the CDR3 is TGTGCCAGCAGCCAAGATCTTGAAGGGGAGGAGCACACTGAAGCTTTCTTT. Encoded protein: CASSQDLEGEEHTEAFF.

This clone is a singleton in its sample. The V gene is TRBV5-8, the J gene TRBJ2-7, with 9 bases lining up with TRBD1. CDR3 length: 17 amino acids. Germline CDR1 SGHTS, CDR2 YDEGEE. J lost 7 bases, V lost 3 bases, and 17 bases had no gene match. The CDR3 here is CASSSRTGYRGPREQYF. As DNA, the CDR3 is TGTGCCAGCAGCTCCCGAACGGGATACAGGGGGCCGCGGGAGCAGTACTTC.

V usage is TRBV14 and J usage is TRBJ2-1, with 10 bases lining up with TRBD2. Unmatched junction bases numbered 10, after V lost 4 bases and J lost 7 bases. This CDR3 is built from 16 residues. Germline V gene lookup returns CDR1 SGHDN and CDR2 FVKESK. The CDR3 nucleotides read TGTGCCAGCAGCCTGGCGACGGGACTAGCGAGGAATGAGCAGTTCTTC. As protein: CASSLATGLARNEQFF.

Written as DNA, the CDR3 is TGTGCCAGTAATGCTCAACCCACAGATACGCAGTATTTT. It codes for CASNAQPTDTQYF. This chain joins TRBV25-1 and TRBJ2-3, with D uncertain. Germline V gene data show CDR1 as MGHDK and CDR2 as SYGVNS. The germline V and J ends were trimmed by 9 bases and 2 bases, with 12 bases remaining between them. The CDR3 is 13 residues long.

CDR3 in DNA: TGTGCCAGCAGGAATAGCGGGAGCGGCTACAATGAGCAGTTCTTC. It yields the protein CASRNSGSGYNEQFF. The V and J genes are TRBV7-8 and TRBJ2-1; 9 nucleotides align to TRBD2. Losses at the gene ends were 6 bases for V and 3 bases for J; bases not matched to a gene: 6. Germline CDR1 SGHVS, CDR2 FQNEAQ. This CDR3 has 15 amino acids. The variable domain in full, with the rest retrieved from reference TRBV7-8 and TRBJ2-1, is GAGVSQSPRYKVAKRGQDVALRCDPISGHVSLFWYQQALGQGPEFLTYFQNEAQLDKSGLPSDRFFAERPEGSVSTLKIQRTQQEDSAVYLCASRNSGSGYNEQFFGPGTRLTVL.

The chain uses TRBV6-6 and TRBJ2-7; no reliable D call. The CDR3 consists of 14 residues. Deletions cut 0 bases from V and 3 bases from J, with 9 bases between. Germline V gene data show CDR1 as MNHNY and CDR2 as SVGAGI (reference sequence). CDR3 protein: CASSYSALDYEQYF. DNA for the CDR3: TGTGCCAGCAGTTACTCCGCCTTAGACTACGAGCAGTACTTC.

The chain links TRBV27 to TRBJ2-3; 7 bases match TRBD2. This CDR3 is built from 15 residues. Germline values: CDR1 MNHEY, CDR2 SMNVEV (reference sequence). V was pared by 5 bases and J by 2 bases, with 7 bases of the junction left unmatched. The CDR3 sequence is CASSPLGRDTDTQYF. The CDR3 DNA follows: TGTGCCAGCAGTCCATTAGGGAGGGACACAGATACGCAGTATTTT.

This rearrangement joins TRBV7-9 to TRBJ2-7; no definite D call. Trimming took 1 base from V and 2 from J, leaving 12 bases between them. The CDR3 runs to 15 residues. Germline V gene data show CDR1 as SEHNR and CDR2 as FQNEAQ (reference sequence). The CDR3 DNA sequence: TGTGCCAGCAGCTTAGGCGGCGCACGCACCTACGAGCAGTACTTC. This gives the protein CASSLGGARTYEQYF.